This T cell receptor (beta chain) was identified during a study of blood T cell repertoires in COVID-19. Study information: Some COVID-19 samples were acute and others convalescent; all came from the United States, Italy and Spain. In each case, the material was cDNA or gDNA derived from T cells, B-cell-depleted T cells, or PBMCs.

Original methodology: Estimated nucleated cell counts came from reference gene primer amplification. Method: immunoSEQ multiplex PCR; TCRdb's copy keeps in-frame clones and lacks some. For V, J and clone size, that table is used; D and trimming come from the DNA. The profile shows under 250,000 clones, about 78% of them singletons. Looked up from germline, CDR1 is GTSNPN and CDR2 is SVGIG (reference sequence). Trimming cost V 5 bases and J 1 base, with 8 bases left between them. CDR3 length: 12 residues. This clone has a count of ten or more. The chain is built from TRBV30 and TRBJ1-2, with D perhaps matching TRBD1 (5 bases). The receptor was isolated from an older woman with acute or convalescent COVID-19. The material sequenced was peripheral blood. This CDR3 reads CAWGQGNYGYTF. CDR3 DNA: TGTGCCTGGGGTCAGGGTAACTATGGCTACACCTTC.